These 15 T cell receptor beta chains came from one sample sequenced in a study of blood T cells in healthy people across ages. A second PCR of roughly 6 to 12 cycles used a sample-barcoded 5' primer and a J-beta primer mix. TCRdb reanalysed the 5' RACE reads using MiXCR and keeps one entry per CDR3 protein. The table includes roughly 1.5 million distinct CDR3 sequences, around 40% detected once. Material for sequencing was blood. Every receptor here comes from a woman aged 18-35 years in good health.

The chain uses TRBV28 and TRBJ2-1; a possible D gene is TRBD1 (6 bases). Germline lookup yields CDR1 MDHEN and CDR2 SYDVKM. The CDR3 length is 15 residues. V lost 3 bases, J lost 2 bases, and 11 bases lay in between. This chain's CDR3 is CASSFSGDTYNEQFF. The CDR3 DNA is TGTGCCAGCAGTTTTTCAGGGGACACCTACAATGAGCAGTTCTTC.

The V and J genes are TRBV20-1 and TRBJ1-2; 8 positions agree with TRBD1. Germline values: CDR1 DFQATT, CDR2 SNEGSKA (reference sequence). The CDR3 totals 12 residues. CDR3 nucleotide sequence: TGCAGGCCACAGGGGGGGGCCTTCGGCTACACCTTC. It specifies CRPQGGAFGYTF.

This clonotype was recorded a few times. V and J are TRBV20-1 and TRBJ2-7, with 8 nucleotides matching TRBD1. This CDR3 is 18 amino acids long. Trimming at V came to 5 bases and at J to 5 bases, leaving 23 bases not matched to a gene. Germline assignment: CDR1 DFQATT and CDR2 SNEGSKA (reference sequence). CDR3 in amino acids: CSASRSGQASYPRDEQYF. The CDR3, as DNA: TGCAGTGCTTCACGATCGGGACAGGCATCCTATCCGAGGGACGAGCAGTACTTC.

V gene TRBV15 combines with J gene TRBJ2-3, with D hard to call. Germline CDR1 and CDR2: LNHNV and YYDKDF (reference sequence). The CDR3 is 15 residues long. Deletions cut 6 bases from V and 6 bases from J, with 19 bases between. CDR3 DNA sequence: TGTGCCACCAGAAAAGTGGGCCCAGGTACGGATACGCAGTATTTT. As protein: CATRKVGPGTDTQYF.

The rearrangement uses TRBV20-1 and TRBJ1-5; 9 bases are shared with TRBD1. This CDR3 is 17 amino acids long. V dropped 5 bases and J dropped 1; count of bases not matched to a gene: 12. Germline loops: CDR1 DFQATT, CDR2 SNEGSKA (reference sequence). The CDR3 coding sequence is TGCAGTGCTGCTAACCGGGACAGGGCGTGGAGCAATCAGCCCCAGCATTTT. The encoded protein is CSAANRDRAWSNQPQHF.

This chain connects TRBV21-1 to TRBJ2-1; TRBD1 is the table's D call, not checked against the DNA. TRBV21-1 constitutes a pseudogene. This CDR3 region has 14 residues. CDR3 sequence: CASSRDIRFHEQFF. The CDR3 nucleotides are TGTGCCAGCAGCAGGGACATAAGGTTCCATGAGCAGTTCTTC.

V gene TRBV4-1 combines with J gene TRBJ2-7; 8 bases fit TRBD2. Looked up from germline, CDR1 is MGHRA and CDR2 is YSYEKL. V lost 1 base and J lost 5; bases outside the gene matches: 10. CDR3 length equals 16 residues. In nucleotides, the CDR3 is TGCGCCAGCAGCCAAGGTCTGACGGGAGGGGACCACGAGCAGTACTTC. Translating it yields CASSQGLTGGDHEQYF.

The chain carries TRBV7-2 and TRBJ2-1; no clear D gene. Trimming shortened V by 2 bases and J by 10 bases, and 12 bases separated the two germline ends. Germline assignment: CDR1 SGHTA and CDR2 FQGNSA. This CDR3 region has 13 residues. CDR3 amino acids: CASSLSSTYEQFF. The CDR3 coding sequence is TGTGCCAGCAGCTTATCGAGTACCTACGAGCAGTTCTTC.

The chain carries TRBV4-3 and TRBJ2-3; D ambiguous. V lost 8 bases to trimming and J lost 4 bases, with 13 bases between them. The CDR3 runs to 13 residues. Germline CDR1 is LGHNA and CDR2 is YSLEER. The CDR3 region is CASGKSGPDTQYF. The CDR3 DNA reads as TGCGCCAGCGGAAAGTCCGGGCCAGATACGCAGTATTTT.

The CDR3, as DNA: TGTGCCAGCAGCCTCCTAGGGTTGGTGTCGACGGATGAGCAGTTCTTC. Its protein is CASSLLGLVSTDEQFF. This chain uses TRBV14 with TRBJ2-1; D is uncertain. The germline V gene has CDR1 SGHDN and CDR2 FVKESK. Trimming took off 4 bases at V and 8 bases at J, with 21 bases between the two ends. The CDR3 is 16 amino acids.

Comment on this clonotype: A read error may be the cause here, since a much bigger clone is one base away. The chain joins TRBV11-2 to TRBJ1-1, with D unresolved. The CDR3 contains 14 residues. CDR1 is SGHAT and CDR2 is FQNNGV in the germline V gene. Trimming took 3 bases from V and 4 from J, leaving 12 bases between them. CDR3: CASSLFLGSTEAFF. For the CDR3, the DNA is TGTGCCAGCAGCTTGTTTCTGGGTAGCACTGAAGCTTTCTTT.

This clonotype was seen only a few times. Here the CDR3 DNA reads TGCGCCAGCAGCTTGTTAGCAGGGCCTAGCGGCTACACCTTC. Amino acids: CASSLLAGPSGYTF. The rearrangement uses TRBV5-1 and TRBJ1-2; TRBD1 is a possible D gene (5 bases). Trimming stripped 1 base from V and 8 bases from J, with 15 bases between. Per the germline V gene, CDR1 is SGHRS and CDR2 is YFSETQ. This CDR3 has 14 amino acids.

This clonotype was recorded a few times. The V call is TRBV20-1, the J call TRBJ1-6; 7 bases agree with TRBD1. After removal of 5 bases from V and 6 bases from J, the junction contained 4 bases not matched to a gene. This CDR3 region has 13 residues. Germline V gene lookup returns CDR1 DFQATT and CDR2 SNEGSKA (reference sequence). In DNA, the CDR3 is TGCAGTGCTCAGGGACAGCCTAATTCACCCCTCCACTTT. This translates into CSAQGQPNSPLHF.

This CDR3 reads CASRATSSLYEQYF. The CDR3 DNA is TGTGCCAGCAGGGCGACTAGCTCTCTCTACGAGCAGTACTTC. This chain uses TRBV6-2 or TRBV6-3 with TRBJ2-7, with 7 bases lining up with TRBD2. V was pared by 6 bases and J by 3 bases, with 8 bases of the junction left unmatched. The CDR3 extends over 14 amino acids. Per germline, CDR1 MNHEY and CDR2 SVGEGT.

This clonotype was observed a few times. The chain recombines TRBV11-1 with TRBJ1-1; unclear D gene. The CDR3 loop spans 13 amino acids. Germline V CDR1 and CDR2: SGHAT, FQDESV (reference sequence). Trimming stripped 4 bases from V and 6 bases from J, with 12 bases between. CDR3: CASSSQINSEAFF. CDR3 in DNA: TGTGCCAGCAGCTCCCAAATCAATTCTGAAGCTTTCTTT.